These 20 T cell receptor beta chains came from one sample sequenced in a study of T-cell memory formation after mild COVID-19. A single record per CDR3 protein comes from TCRdb applying MiXCR to the 5' RACE reads. This sample has 300,000 to 400,000 distinct CDR3 sequences, with approximately 14% found just once. Sequencing input: PBMCs or a T cell subset sorted from them (not recorded which). The receptors shown here come from a man between 18 and 35 years old who had mild COVID-19 (a few samples of this study predate the infection). Cell type and time point are not known.

This clonotype appeared a few times. V usage is TRBV6-5 and J usage is TRBJ2-1; 13 nucleotides line up with TRBD2. The CDR3 sequence is 15 residues long. V lost 5 bases to trimming and J lost 5 bases; unmatched junction nucleotides: 3. CDR1 is MNHEY, CDR2 SVGAGI, per germline. The CDR3 here is CASSQTSGGHNEQFF. DNA of the CDR3: TGTGCCAGCAGTCAGACTAGCGGGGGGCACAATGAGCAGTTCTTC.

The chain couples TRBV4-1 to TRBJ1-2; 7 bases are shared with TRBD1. The V gene end was trimmed by 1 base and the J gene end by 0 bases; junction bases not matched to a gene: 8. The germline CDR1 and CDR2 sequences are MGHRA and YSYEKL. This CDR3 is built from 17 residues. The CDR3 region has the DNA TGCGCCAGCAGCCAAGCTACACAGGGGACATCTAACTATGGCTACACCTTC. Translation gives CASSQATQGTSNYGYTF.

This clonotype was seen only a few times. This chain joins TRBV7-2 and TRBJ2-7; 15 bases match TRBD2. Germline CDR1 and CDR2: SGHTA and FQGNSA. The V segment lost 5 bases and the J segment 3 bases; nucleotides outside the gene matches: 5. This CDR3 has 16 residues. CDR3 bases: TGTGCCAGCAGCCGGGGACTAGCGGGGGGCCTCTACGAGCAGTACTTC. Translation: CASSRGLAGGLYEQYF. The full variable domain, rest sourced from reference TRBV7-2 and TRBJ2-7, is GAGVSQSPSNKVTEKGKDVELRCDPISGHTALYWYRQSLGQGLEFLIYFQGNSAPDKSGLPSDRFSAERTGGSVSTLTIQRTQQEDSAVYLCASSRGLAGGLYEQYFGPGTRLTVT.

The sample holds one count of this clonotype. The junction departs from germline at one end; a sequencing error may be responsible. In DNA form, the CDR3 reads TGTGCCAGGAGCTTACGGAATTCACCCCTCCACTTT. Amino acid sequence: CARSLRNSPLHF. V usage is TRBV7-9 and J usage is TRBJ1-6; no clear D. This CDR3 has 12 amino acids. Germline CDR1 reads SEHNR; CDR2 reads FQNEAQ (reference sequence).

This clonotype was seen many times. The J gene is TRBJ2-3, the V gene TRBV9; 12 bases agree with TRBD1. Per germline, CDR1 SGDLS and CDR2 YYNGEE. The CDR3 sequence is 17 residues long. Trimming at V came to 0 bases and at J to 1 base, leaving 3 bases not matched to a gene. CDR3 sequence: CASSVGRDRGRTDTQYF. For the CDR3, the DNA is TGTGCCAGCAGCGTAGGCCGGGACAGGGGGCGCACAGATACGCAGTATTTT.

This clonotype was seen a handful of times. This chain connects TRBV5-4 to TRBJ1-3; D is uncertain. There are 13 residues in the CDR3. Trimming cost V 2 bases and J 2 bases, with 5 bases left between them. From germline, CDR1 is SGHNT and CDR2 YYREEE (reference sequence). CDR3 DNA sequence: TGTGCCAGCAGCTTTAACCCTGGAAACACCATATATTTT. Its protein is CASSFNPGNTIYF.

This clonotype occurred a few times. The V gene is TRBV6-5, the J gene TRBJ1-1; D remains unclear. The CDR3 has 13 residues. Germline V gene data show CDR1 as MNHEY and CDR2 as SVGAGI. Trimming took off 8 bases at V and 5 bases at J, with 15 bases between the two ends. CDR3 sequence: CASSREIATEAFF. In DNA, the CDR3 is TGTGCCAGCTCGAGGGAAATTGCAACTGAAGCTTTCTTT.

The rearrangement uses TRBV4-2 and TRBJ2-7, with 8 bases that match TRBD2. There are 16 residues in the CDR3. V gave up 3 bases and J gave up 5 bases; unmatched junction bases: 12. Germline values: CDR1 LGHNA, CDR2 YNFKEQ. In DNA, the CDR3 is TGTGCCAGCAGCCAGCCAACAGAGCGGGGGTACCACGAGCAGTACTTC. Translating gives CASSQPTERGYHEQYF.

The chain recombines TRBV13 with TRBJ1-1; tentative D call: TRBD1 (5 bases). CDR3 length: 12 amino acids. Trimming removed 5 bases at V and 8 bases at J, with 12 bases between. Germline V gene lookup returns CDR1 PRHDT and CDR2 FYEKMQ (reference sequence). CDR3 in amino acids: CASSRGRTEAFF. The CDR3, as DNA: TGTGCCAGCAGCCGAGGCAGGACAGAAGCTTTCTTT.

The V gene is TRBV4-2, the J gene TRBJ2-3; tentatively, D is TRBD1 or TRBD2 (5 bases each). Deletions cut 0 bases from V and 4 bases from J, with 20 bases between. Germline CDR1 and CDR2: LGHNA and YNFKEQ. The CDR3 runs 18 residues. Here the CDR3 DNA reads TGTGCCAGCAGCCAAGATCAGTACGGGACGGGAAAGGCAGATACGCAGTATTTT. Its translation is CASSQDQYGTGKADTQYF.

This clonotype was observed a handful of times. The rearrangement links TRBV27 to TRBJ2-1; 8 nucleotides line up with TRBD2. The length of the CDR3 is 17 residues. Germline CDR1 MNHEY, CDR2 SMNVEV (reference sequence). V lost 4 bases and J lost 3; bases outside the gene matches: 11. Written as DNA, the CDR3 is TGTGCCAGCAGTTCAAGCCGGCTAGCGGGCTACTACAATGAGCAGTTCTTC. Amino acid sequence: CASSSSRLAGYYNEQFF.

This chain connects TRBV5-1 to TRBJ1-3; unclear D gene. Germline V gene sequence: CDR1 SGHRS, CDR2 YFSETQ. The CDR3 has 14 residues. V lost 2 bases and J 2 bases, leaving 8 bases between the germline ends. The chain's CDR3 is CASSFVGTGNTIYF. The CDR3 DNA reads TGCGCCAGCAGCTTTGTGGGGACTGGAAACACCATATATTTT.

This clonotype appeared a single time. V is TRBV7-2 and J is TRBJ1-2, with TRBD1 matching over 7 bases. The CDR3 runs 13 residues. CDR1 and CDR2 (germline): SGHTA, FQGNSA. The V gene end was trimmed by 5 bases and the J gene end by 7 bases; junction bases not matched to a gene: 7. The CDR3 nucleotides are TGTGCCAGCAGCGACGCAGGGGGTCGTGGCTACACCTTC. Translating gives CASSDAGGRGYTF.

The chain recombines TRBV7-9 with TRBJ2-5; TRBD2 agrees at 8 bases. The CDR3 extends over 15 amino acids. CDR1 and CDR2 from the germline V gene are SEHNR and FQNEAQ (reference sequence). The ends lost 3 bases at V and 5 bases at J; junction bases unmatched: 8. The CDR3 DNA reads as TGTGCCAGCAGCTTTAGCTATCGCGGGGGGGAGACCCAGTACTTC. This encodes CASSFSYRGGETQYF.

V is TRBV9 and J is TRBJ1-1; 9 positions agree with TRBD1. Germline CDR1 and CDR2: SGDLS and YYNGEE. The CDR3 totals 15 residues. J was trimmed by 1 base and V by 2 bases; bases with no gene match: 3. The CDR3 is CASSVGQGQNTEAFF. In DNA form, the CDR3 reads TGTGCCAGCAGCGTGGGACAGGGACAGAACACTGAAGCTTTCTTT.

This chain links TRBV10-3 with TRBJ2-3, with D perhaps matching TRBD2 (7 bases). CDR1 ENHRY and CDR2 SYGVKD come from the germline V gene. The CDR3 length is 15 residues. V gave up 6 bases and J gave up 0 bases, with 13 bases separating them. The CDR3 DNA follows: TGTGCCATCAGCGGGGGGCCTCTGAGCACAGATACGCAGTATTTT. Translation gives CAISGGPLSTDTQYF.

This clonotype was observed a few times. The J gene is TRBJ1-5, the V gene TRBV4-3; D ambiguous. The germline V and J ends were trimmed by 0 bases and 4 bases, with 22 bases remaining between them. CDR1 and CDR2 (germline): LGHNA, YSLEER. There are 19 residues in the CDR3. The CDR3 nucleotides are TGCGCCAGCAGCCAAGATAAACCCTCTAAAAGGCCTGTAAATCAGCCCCAGCATTTT. Protein sequence: CASSQDKPSKRPVNQPQHF.

The chain carries TRBV5-1 and TRBJ2-6; D unresolved. The CDR3 totals 12 residues. Looked up from germline, CDR1 is SGHRS and CDR2 is YFSETQ. Between the trimmed V and J ends, which lost 5 bases and 3 bases, there was a span of 3 bases. CDR3 bases: TGCGCCAGCAGTCTTGGGGCCAACGTCCTGACTTTC. It codes for CASSLGANVLTF.

This clonotype has a count of ten or more. This sequence joins TRBV6-5 and TRBJ2-2, with D unresolved. Germline V lookup: CDR1 MNHEY, CDR2 SVGAGI. Trimming removed 6 bases at V and 6 bases at J, with 8 bases between. CDR3 size: 12 residues. CDR3 in DNA: TGTGCCAGCAGCTACGGTCCCGGGGAGCTGTTTTTT. Its translation: CASSYGPGELFF.

This clonotype was seen a handful of times. V usage is TRBV6-1 and J usage is TRBJ2-7, with D possibly TRBD1 on 6 matching bases. Germline V lookup: CDR1 MNHNS, CDR2 SASEGT. The CDR3 length is 12 residues. Trimming stripped 6 bases from V and 0 bases from J, with 6 bases between. Here the CDR3 reads CASRDSSYEQYV. Written as DNA, the CDR3 is TGTGCCAGCAGGGACAGCTCCTACGAGCAGTACGTC.